One and the same sample provided the 20 T cell receptor beta chains below, sequenced in a study of OX40 agonist ivuxolimab in advanced cancers. Library construction relied on the immunoSEQ multiplex PCR assay. Imported from immuneACCESS, the table was reduced by TCRdb to in-frame sequences with V and J called. These copies leave out some clones; in studies compared against another copy, an unresolved V gene accounts for under half, and the cause of the remainder is not known. Within this sample are 90,000 to 130,000 clones, with roughly 89% of them counted one time only. The ten largest clones add up to 0.25% to 0.3% of the sample. The sample here was CD4+ or CD8+ T cells sorted from blood, taken in a trial of the OX40 agonist ivuxolimab. These receptors all stem from an adult with an advanced solid tumor such as melanoma, head and neck, liver or kidney cancer.

The chain couples TRBV5-4 to TRBJ1-3; D is unclear. CDR3 length: 12 amino acids. Germline CDR1 reads SGHNT; CDR2 reads YYREEE (reference sequence). Trimming pared 0 bases from V and 7 bases from J, leaving 5 bases between. CDR3 residues: CASSLDENTIYF. The CDR3, as DNA: TGTGCCAGCAGCTTGGATGAGAACACCATATATTTT.

This clone was picked up a small number of times. This rearrangement joins TRBV25-1 to TRBJ1-2; no reliable D call. V lost 6 bases, J lost 8 bases, and 13 bases lay in between. Germline V gives CDR1 MGHDK, CDR2 SYGVNS. This CDR3 is 12 amino acids long. DNA of the CDR3: TGTGCCAGCAGGGACCCAGGATACGGCTACACCTTC. Translation: CASRDPGYGYTF.

This clone was seen a single time. The J gene is TRBJ2-5, the V gene TRBV19; TRBD1 is a possible D gene (6 bases). The V gene's germline CDR1 is LNHDA and CDR2 SQIVND (reference sequence). V was shortened by 4 bases and J by 2 bases, with 17 bases between the two germline ends. CDR3 length: 16 residues. CDR3 sequence (DNA): TGTGCCAGTAGTAGGAACAGGGCGATCTTACAAGAGACCCAGTACTTC. This sequence encodes CASSRNRAILQETQYF.

In this sample, this clone turned up once. V gene TRBV28 combines with J gene TRBJ1-2; TRBD1 matches 7 bases. Germline CDR1 reads MDHEN; CDR2 reads SYDVKM. CDR3 length: 16 residues. Germline trimming cut 7 bases from V and 4 bases from J; bases unmatched to any gene: 15. CDR3: CASITSGTERFYGYTF. The CDR3 DNA is TGTGCCAGCATTACAAGCGGGACAGAAAGGTTCTATGGCTACACCTTC.

This chain joins TRBV5-1 and TRBJ2-2, with 8 positions matching TRBD2. Germline V CDR1 and CDR2: SGHRS, YFSETQ. Trimming cost V 4 bases and J 5 bases; bases outside gene matches: 7. The CDR3 sequence is 15 residues long. The CDR3 sequence is CASSPVAGSTGELFF. The CDR3, as DNA: TGCGCCAGCAGCCCAGTAGCGGGGTCGACCGGGGAGCTGTTTTTT.

This clone appeared once. V and J are TRBV7-6 and TRBJ2-7, with a weak D call TRBD2 (6 bases). The CDR3 length is 17 residues. CDR1 SGHVS and CDR2 FNYEAQ come from the germline V gene. V was cut by 1 base and J by 2 bases, with 18 bases left in between. The DNA for the CDR3 is TGTGCCAGCAGCTTAGTTTCGGGCGGGACTGAAGCCTACGAGCAGTACTTC. Residues: CASSLVSGGTEAYEQYF.

This clone was detected only once. The chain links TRBV5-1 to TRBJ2-5; TRBD1 or TRBD2 may be the D gene (5 bases each). CDR1 is SGHRS, CDR2 YFSETQ, per germline. CDR3 length: 16 residues. Trimming pared 0 bases from V and 5 bases from J, leaving 17 bases between. The CDR3 sequence: CASSLGTGPRMETQYF. As DNA, the CDR3 is TGCGCCAGCAGCTTGGGTACGGGGCCTCGGATGGAGACCCAGTACTTC.

CDR3 nucleotide sequence: TGTGCCAGCAGCTTAGCACCGCTTCGCAGGTTGTACTTC. Its protein is CASSLAPLRRLYF. J is TRBJ2-7 and V is TRBV7-2; D gene uncertain. V lost 0 bases and J lost 12, with 15 bases in between. Germline CDR1 and CDR2: SGHTA and FQGNSA. The CDR3 covers 13 residues.

The chain couples TRBV5-6 to TRBJ1-4; unclear D gene. CDR3 length: 14 amino acids. V lost 6 bases, J lost 0 bases, and 9 bases lay in between. Germline assignment: CDR1 SGHDT and CDR2 YYEEEE. DNA of the CDR3: TGTGCCAGCACCACACACGCAACTAATGAAAAACTGTTTTTT. Translating gives CASTTHATNEKLFF.

On this clone itself: One end of the junction does not line up with germline, which may come from a read error. The genes are TRBV7-7 and TRBJ2-5; TRBD1 aligns across 10 bases. Germline CDR1 SSHAT, CDR2 FNYEAQ (reference sequence). The CDR3 spans 17 residues. The CDR3 DNA sequence: TGTGCTAGCAGACCTTTACCTGGGACAGGGGTGGAGGAGACCCAGTACTTC. Translation gives CASRPLPGTGVEETQYF.

The V gene is TRBV7-9, the J gene TRBJ1-1; 8 bases match TRBD1. The CDR3 extends over 16 amino acids. Germline assignment: CDR1 SEHNR and CDR2 FQNEAQ (reference sequence). V lost 6 bases to trimming and J lost 5 bases; unmatched junction nucleotides: 14. In DNA form, the CDR3 reads TGTGCCAGCAGACAGGGCAGGGGGCAGAGAAAAACTGAAGCTTTCTTT. Amino acid sequence: CASRQGRGQRKTEAFF. Drawing the rest from reference TRBV7-9 and TRBJ1-1, the complete variable domain is DTGVSQNPRHKITKRGQNVTFRCDPISEHNRLYWYRQTLGQGPEFLTYFQNEAQLEKSRLLSDRFSAERPKGSFSTLEIQRTEQGDSAMYLCASRQGRGQRKTEAFFGQGTRLTVV.

The chain carries TRBV18 and TRBJ2-2, with TRBD1 identical over 7 bases. The length of the CDR3 is 16 residues. Germline V gene sequence: CDR1 KGHSH, CDR2 LQKENI. V lost 3 bases and J lost 1; bases outside the gene matches: 5. The CDR3 nucleotides are TGTGCCAGCTCACCTGAGGACAGGAAGAACACCGGGGAGCTGTTTTTT. As protein: CASSPEDRKNTGELFF.

The V gene is TRBV6-5, the J gene TRBJ1-5; D gene ambiguous. The CDR3 has 16 amino acids. Germline CDR1 is MNHEY and CDR2 is SVGAGI. Trimming stripped 4 bases from V and 3 bases from J, with 16 bases between. CDR3 DNA: TGTGCCAGCAGTTTCAACACCTCTACGGTCAATCAGCCCCAGCATTTT. Translated, it gives CASSFNTSTVNQPQHF.

The CDR3 sequence is CASSLTGTQTNYYGYTF. CDR3 DNA sequence: TGTGCCAGTAGTTTGACCGGGACCCAAACAAATTACTATGGCTACACCTTC. The rearrangement uses TRBV19 and TRBJ1-2, with D possibly matching TRBD1 (5 bases). Trimming stripped 5 bases from V and 3 bases from J, with 22 bases between. The CDR3 covers 17 residues. CDR1 is LNHDA, CDR2 SQIVND, per germline (reference sequence).

The chain has TRBV28 and TRBJ2-1, with TRBD1 identical over 9 bases. The CDR3 consists of 12 residues. After removal of 6 bases from V and 15 bases from J, the junction contained 9 bases not matched to a gene. The germline V gene has CDR1 MDHEN and CDR2 SYDVKM. CDR3 residues: CASRTGGRMGFF. CDR3 coding DNA: TGTGCCAGCAGGACAGGGGGGAGGATGGGGTTCTTC.

The chain couples TRBV7-2 to TRBJ2-7; D is perhaps TRBD2 (6 bases). The CDR3 has 13 amino acids. Germline V gives CDR1 SGHTA, CDR2 FQGNSA. The ends were cut back, 2 bases at V and 2 bases at J, with 7 bases in the middle. As DNA, the CDR3 is TGTGCCAGCAGCTTATCGGGGGCCTACGAGCAGTACTTC. Translation: CASSLSGAYEQYF.

The chain's CDR3 is CASSLGGTAYGYTF. In nucleotides, the CDR3 is TGTGCCAGCAGCTTAGGGGGGACGGCCTATGGCTACACCTTC. The chain joins TRBV7-9 to TRBJ1-2, with a possible D match to TRBD1 (5 bases). The CDR3 is 14 residues long. CDR1 and CDR2 from the germline V gene are SEHNR and FQNEAQ (reference sequence). The germline V and J ends were trimmed by 1 base and 4 bases, with 10 bases remaining between them.

Written as DNA, the CDR3 is TGTGCCAGCAGCTCTCGGGGGCTAAATCAGCCCCAGCATTTT. Residues: CASSSRGLNQPQHF. The rearrangement joins TRBV7-9 to TRBJ1-5; TRBD1 is a possible D gene (6 bases). Trimming pared 4 bases from V and 4 bases from J, leaving 11 bases between. The CDR3 is made up of 14 amino acids. Germline CDR1 SEHNR, CDR2 FQNEAQ (reference sequence).

The V call is TRBV5-4, the J call TRBJ2-3, with 7 bases matching TRBD1. V trimming: 4 bases; J trimming: 4 bases; junction bases outside the gene matches: 9. There are 15 residues in the CDR3. CDR1 and CDR2 (germline): SGHNT, YYREEE (reference sequence). Here the CDR3 reads CASSAPTGLADTQYF. The CDR3 coding sequence is TGTGCCAGCAGCGCCCCGACAGGGCTAGCAGATACGCAGTATTTT. Variable domain in full (rest from reference TRBV5-4 and TRBJ2-3): ETGVTQSPTHLIKTRGQQVTLRCSSQSGHNTVSWYQQALGQGPQFIFQYYREEENGRGNFPPRFSGLQFPNYSSELNVNALELDDSALYLCASSAPTGLADTQYFGPGTRLTVL.

This chain uses TRBV11-2 with TRBJ2-7, with 15 bases identical to TRBD2. Trimming at V came to 1 base and at J to 7 bases, leaving 5 bases not matched to a gene. In germline, CDR1 is SGHAT, CDR2 FQNNGV. The CDR3 runs 16 residues. CDR3 residues: CASSLGTSGRAGEQYF. DNA for the CDR3: TGTGCCAGCAGCTTAGGGACTAGCGGGAGGGCCGGGGAGCAGTACTTC.